This T cell receptor beta chain is from a study of blood T cell repertoires in COVID-19. In the study overall: Acute and convalescent COVID-19 specimens originated in the United States, Italy and Spain. Sources were T cells, B-cell-depleted T cells, or PBMCs; the material itself was cDNA or gDNA.

The data were produced by immunoSEQ multiplex PCR, yet TCRdb's version contains in-frame clones alone and is incomplete. The table shows about 380,000 clones, with roughly 86% occurring only once. Trimming left V 7 bases short and J 8 bases short, with 17 bases between. Germline V gene lookup returns CDR1 MNHEY and CDR2 SVGAGI. The CDR3 is 13 residues long. The receptor's source is a human donor with acute or convalescent COVID-19. The donor label of this sample is uncertain. What was sequenced was peripheral blood. The chain employs TRBV6-5 and TRBJ1-2, with a possible D match to TRBD1 (6 bases). As DNA, the CDR3 is TGTGCCAGCACCGAGGAGGCAGGGGTCGGCTACACCTTC. Residues: CASTEEAGVGYTF.